This TCR beta chain came from a study of T cell repertoires in cytomegalovirus infection. This clonotype appeared a few times. Each CDR3 protein is one row after TCRdb ran MiXCR on the reads. The sample includes about 180,000 distinct CDR3 sequences, approximately 14% of them seen just once. Germline CDR1 reads MNHEY; CDR2 reads SMNVEV (reference sequence). Trimming removed 5 bases from V and 0 bases from J; junction bases left unmatched: 11. The CDR3 consists of 17 residues. The chain has TRBV27 and TRBJ1-2, with TRBD1 matching over 8 bases. The sample consisted of PBMCs. The TCR originated in a human donor in good health (CMV status not recorded). Some clones in this sample may be carry-over from other donors' samples. The CDR3 region is CASSGGQVFSSNYGYTF. CDR3 DNA sequence: TGTGCCAGCAGTGGGGGACAGGTCTTTTCGTCTAACTATGGCTACACCTTC.